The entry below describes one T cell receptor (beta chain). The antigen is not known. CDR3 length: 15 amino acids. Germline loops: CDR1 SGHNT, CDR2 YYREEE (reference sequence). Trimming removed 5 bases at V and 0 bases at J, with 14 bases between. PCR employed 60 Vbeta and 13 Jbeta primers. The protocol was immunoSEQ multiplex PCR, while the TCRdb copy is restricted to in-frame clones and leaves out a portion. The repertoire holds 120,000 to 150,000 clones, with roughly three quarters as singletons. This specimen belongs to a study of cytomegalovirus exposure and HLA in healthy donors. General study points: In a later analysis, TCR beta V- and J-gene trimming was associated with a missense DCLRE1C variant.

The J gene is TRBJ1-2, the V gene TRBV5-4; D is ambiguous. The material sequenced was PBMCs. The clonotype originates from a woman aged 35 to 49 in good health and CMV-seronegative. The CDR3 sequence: CASRPAGQANYGYTF. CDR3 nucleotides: TGTGCCAGCAGGCCAGCGGGTCAAGCTAACTATGGCTACACCTTC.